This section outlines one T cell receptor (beta chain) sequence together with its context. Germline assignment: CDR1 MNHEY and CDR2 SVGEGT. The length of the CDR3 is 15 residues. The V gene lost 5 bases and the J gene lost 2 bases, with 10 bases spanning the gap. These data belong to a study of blood T cell repertoires in COVID-19. The assay was immunoSEQ multiplex PCR, and TCRdb's table has in-frame clones only and misses some. The sample lists 120,000 to 150,000 clones; 88% were seen once. The receptor was isolated from a man in his sixties with active or convalescent COVID-19. The J gene is TRBJ2-6, the V gene TRBV6-2 or TRBV6-3; no clear D gene. Sample: peripheral blood. Here the CDR3 reads CASSPGYAGANVLTF. CDR3 DNA sequence: TGTGCCAGCAGTCCGGGTTATGCTGGGGCCAACGTCCTGACTTTC.